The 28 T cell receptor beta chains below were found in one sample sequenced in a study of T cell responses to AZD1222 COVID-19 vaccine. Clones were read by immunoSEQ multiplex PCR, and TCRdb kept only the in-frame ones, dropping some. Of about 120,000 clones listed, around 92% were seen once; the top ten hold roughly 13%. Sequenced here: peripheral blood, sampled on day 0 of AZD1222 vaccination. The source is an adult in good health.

The CDR3 DNA reads TGTGCCAGCAGCGCAATAGGGGGAGTCGCTGAAGCTTTCTTT. Protein: CASSAIGGVAEAFF. The chain combines TRBV7-2 with TRBJ1-1; a possible D gene is TRBD1 (6 bases). The germline V and J ends were trimmed by 5 bases and 6 bases, with 16 bases remaining between them. The CDR3 extends over 14 amino acids. The germline V gene encodes CDR1 SGHTA and CDR2 FQGNSA.

CDR3 DNA sequence: TGTGCCAGCAGCTTAGAACCCCCATTAGCCCCCGCGCTCGGGTACGAGCAGTACTTC. This encodes CASSLEPPLAPALGYEQYF. The rearrangement uses TRBV7-6 and TRBJ2-7; unclear D gene. V was trimmed by 1 base and J by 4 bases, leaving 26 bases between them. The CDR3 totals 19 residues. Germline loops: CDR1 SGHVS, CDR2 FNYEAQ.

The CDR3 bases are TGCGCCAGCAGCCTCCCGGGACAGAACATGAACACTGAAGCTTTCTTT. Amino acid sequence: CASSLPGQNMNTEAFF. The gene calls are TRBV5-1 and TRBJ1-1, with 7 bases that match TRBD1. The germline V gene has CDR1 SGHRS and CDR2 YFSETQ. The CDR3 length is 16 residues. Germline trimming cut 4 bases from V and 0 bases from J; bases unmatched to any gene: 9.

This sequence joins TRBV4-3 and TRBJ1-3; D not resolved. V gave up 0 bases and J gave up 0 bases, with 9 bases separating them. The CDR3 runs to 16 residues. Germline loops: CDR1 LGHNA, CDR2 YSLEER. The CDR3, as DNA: TGCGCCAGCAGCCAAGATTCGGCGAGCTCTGGAAACACCATATATTTT. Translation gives CASSQDSASSGNTIYF.

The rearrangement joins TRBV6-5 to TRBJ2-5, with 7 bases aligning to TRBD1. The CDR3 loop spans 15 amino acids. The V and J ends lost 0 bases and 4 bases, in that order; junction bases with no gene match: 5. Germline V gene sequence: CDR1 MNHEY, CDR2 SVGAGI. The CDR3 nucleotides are TGTGCCAGCAGTTACTCCCGGACAGGAGGAGAGACCCAGTACTTC. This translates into CASSYSRTGGETQYF.

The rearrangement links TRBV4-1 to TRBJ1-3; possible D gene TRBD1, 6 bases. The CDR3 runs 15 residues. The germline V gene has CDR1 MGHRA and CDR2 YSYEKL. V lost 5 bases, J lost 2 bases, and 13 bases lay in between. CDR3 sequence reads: CASSGDRSAGNTIYF. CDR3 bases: TGCGCCAGCAGCGGTGACAGGTCTGCTGGAAACACCATATATTTT.

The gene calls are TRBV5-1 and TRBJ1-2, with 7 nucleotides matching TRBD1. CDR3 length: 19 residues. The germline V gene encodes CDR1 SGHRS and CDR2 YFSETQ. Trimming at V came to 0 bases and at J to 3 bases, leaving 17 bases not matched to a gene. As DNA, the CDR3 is TGCGCCAGCAGCTTGGCCCCTCAGATGACAGGGAGAGGTGACTATGGCTACACCTTC. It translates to CASSLAPQMTGRGDYGYTF. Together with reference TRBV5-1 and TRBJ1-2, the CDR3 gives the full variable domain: KAGVTQTPRYLIKTRGQQVTLSCSPISGHRSVSWYQQTPGQGLQFLFEYFSETQRNKGNFPGRFSGRQFSNSRSEMNVSTLELGDSALYLCASSLAPQMTGRGDYGYTFGSGTRLTVV.

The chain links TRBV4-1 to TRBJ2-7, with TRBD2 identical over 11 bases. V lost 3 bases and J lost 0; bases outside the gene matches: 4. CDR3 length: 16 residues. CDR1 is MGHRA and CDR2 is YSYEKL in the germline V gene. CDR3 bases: TGCGCCAGCAGCCACTCCGGGACTAGCGGCTCCTACGAGCAGTACTTC. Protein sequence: CASSHSGTSGSYEQYF.

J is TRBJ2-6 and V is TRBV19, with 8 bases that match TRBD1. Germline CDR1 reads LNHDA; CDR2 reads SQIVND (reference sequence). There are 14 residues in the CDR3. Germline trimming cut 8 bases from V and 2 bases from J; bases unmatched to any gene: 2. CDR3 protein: CASQDRAGANVLTF. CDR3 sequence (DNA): TGTGCCAGTCAGGACAGGGCTGGGGCCAACGTCCTGACTTTC.

In DNA, the CDR3 is TGTGCCAGCACCCCACCCACAGGGGGGTATAATTCACCCCTCCACTTT. It yields the protein CASTPPTGGYNSPLHF. The chain employs TRBV28 and TRBJ1-6, with TRBD1 identical over 8 bases. In germline, CDR1 is MDHEN, CDR2 SYDVKM. This CDR3 comprises 16 residues. J lost 4 bases, V lost 7 bases, and 9 bases had no gene match.

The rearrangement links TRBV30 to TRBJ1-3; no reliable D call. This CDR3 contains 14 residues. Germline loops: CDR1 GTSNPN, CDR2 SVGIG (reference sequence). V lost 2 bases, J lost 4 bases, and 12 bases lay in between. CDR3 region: CAWSFGREGNTIYF. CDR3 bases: TGTGCCTGGAGTTTCGGACGGGAAGGAAACACCATATATTTT.

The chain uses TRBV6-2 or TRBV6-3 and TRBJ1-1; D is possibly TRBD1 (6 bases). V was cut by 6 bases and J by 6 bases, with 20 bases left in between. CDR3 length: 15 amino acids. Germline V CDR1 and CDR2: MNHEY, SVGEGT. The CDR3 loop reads CASSKEGGRFSEAFF. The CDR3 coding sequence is TGTGCCAGCAGCAAGGAGGGGGGAAGGTTTTCTGAAGCTTTCTTT.

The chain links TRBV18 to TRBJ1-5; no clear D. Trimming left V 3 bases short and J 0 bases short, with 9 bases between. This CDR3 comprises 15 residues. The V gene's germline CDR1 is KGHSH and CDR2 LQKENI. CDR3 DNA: TGTGCCAGCTCACCCGCAGAGTATAGCAATCAGCCCCAGCATTTT. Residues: CASSPAEYSNQPQHF.

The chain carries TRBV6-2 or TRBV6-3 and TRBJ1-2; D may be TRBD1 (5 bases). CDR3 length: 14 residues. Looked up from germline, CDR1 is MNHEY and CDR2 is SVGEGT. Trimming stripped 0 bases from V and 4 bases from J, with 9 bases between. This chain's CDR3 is CASSYSMGPYGYTF. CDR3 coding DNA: TGTGCCAGCAGTTACTCGATGGGACCCTATGGCTACACCTTC.

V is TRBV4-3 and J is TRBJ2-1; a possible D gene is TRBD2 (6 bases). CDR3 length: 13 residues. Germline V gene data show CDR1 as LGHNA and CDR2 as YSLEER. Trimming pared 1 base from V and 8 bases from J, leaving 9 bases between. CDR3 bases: TGCGCCAGCAGCCAAGGACTAGTCTATGAGCAGTTCTTC. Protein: CASSQGLVYEQFF.

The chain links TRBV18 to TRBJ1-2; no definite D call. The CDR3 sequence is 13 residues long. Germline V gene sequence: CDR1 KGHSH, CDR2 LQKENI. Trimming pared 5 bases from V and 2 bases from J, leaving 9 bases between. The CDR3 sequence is CASSVGQNYGYTF. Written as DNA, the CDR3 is TGTGCCAGCTCAGTCGGGCAGAACTATGGCTACACCTTC.

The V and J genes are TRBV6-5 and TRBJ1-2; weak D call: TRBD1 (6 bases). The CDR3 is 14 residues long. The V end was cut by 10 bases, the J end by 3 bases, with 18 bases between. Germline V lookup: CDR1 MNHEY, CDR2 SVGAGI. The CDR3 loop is CATIGPYRDYGYTF. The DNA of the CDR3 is TGTGCCACCATCGGGCCCTACAGGGACTATGGCTACACCTTC.

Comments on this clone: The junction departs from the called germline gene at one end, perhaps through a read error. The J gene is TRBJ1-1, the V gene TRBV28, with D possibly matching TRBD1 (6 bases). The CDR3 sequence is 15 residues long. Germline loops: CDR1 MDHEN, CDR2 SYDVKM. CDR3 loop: CASRLSGVRNTEAFF. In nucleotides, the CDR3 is TGTGCCAGCAGATTATCAGGGGTTAGGAACACTGAAGCTTTCTTT.

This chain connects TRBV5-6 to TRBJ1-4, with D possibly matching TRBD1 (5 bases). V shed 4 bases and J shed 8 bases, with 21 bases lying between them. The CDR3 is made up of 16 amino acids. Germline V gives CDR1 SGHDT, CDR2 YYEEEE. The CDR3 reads CASSRMVQGKGEKLFF. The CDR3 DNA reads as TGTGCCAGCAGCCGAATGGTTCAGGGAAAGGGCGAAAAACTGTTTTTT.

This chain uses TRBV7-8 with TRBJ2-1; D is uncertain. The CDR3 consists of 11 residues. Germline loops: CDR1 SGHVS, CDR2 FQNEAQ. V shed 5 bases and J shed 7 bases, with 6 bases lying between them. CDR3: CASSRANEQFF. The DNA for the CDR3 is TGTGCCAGCAGCCGAGCTAATGAGCAGTTCTTC.

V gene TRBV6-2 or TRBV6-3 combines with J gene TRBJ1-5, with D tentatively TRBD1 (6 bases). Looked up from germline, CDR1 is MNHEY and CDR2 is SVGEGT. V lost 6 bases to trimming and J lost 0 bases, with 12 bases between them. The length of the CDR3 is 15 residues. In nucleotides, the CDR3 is TGTGCCAGCAGCGGACAGATGAATAGCAATCAGCCCCAGCATTTT. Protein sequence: CASSGQMNSNQPQHF.

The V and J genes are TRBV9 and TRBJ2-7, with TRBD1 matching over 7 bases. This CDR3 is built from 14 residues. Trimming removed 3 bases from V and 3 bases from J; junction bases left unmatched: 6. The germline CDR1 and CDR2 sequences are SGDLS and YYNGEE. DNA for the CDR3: TGTGCCAGCAGCGCCCAAACAGGGGACTACGAGCAGTACTTC. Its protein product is CASSAQTGDYEQYF.

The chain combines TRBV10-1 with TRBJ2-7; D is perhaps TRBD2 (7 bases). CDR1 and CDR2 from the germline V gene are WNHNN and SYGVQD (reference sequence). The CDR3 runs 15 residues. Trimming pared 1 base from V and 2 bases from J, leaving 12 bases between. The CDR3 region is CASSEFSRGPYEQYF. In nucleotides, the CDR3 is TGCGCCAGCAGTGAGTTCTCGCGGGGGCCCTACGAGCAGTACTTC.

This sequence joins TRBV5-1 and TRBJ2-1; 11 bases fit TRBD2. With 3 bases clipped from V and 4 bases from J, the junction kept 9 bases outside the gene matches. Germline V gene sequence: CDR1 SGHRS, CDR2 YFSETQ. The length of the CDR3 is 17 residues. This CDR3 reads CASSSEGGTSGYNEQFF. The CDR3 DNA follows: TGCGCCAGCAGCTCCGAGGGGGGGACTAGCGGATACAATGAGCAGTTCTTC.

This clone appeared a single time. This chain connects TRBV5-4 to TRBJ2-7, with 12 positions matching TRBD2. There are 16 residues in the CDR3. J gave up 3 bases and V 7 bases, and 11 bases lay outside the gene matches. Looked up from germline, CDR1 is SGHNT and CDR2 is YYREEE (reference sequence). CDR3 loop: CASERRLAGALYEQYF. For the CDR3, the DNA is TGTGCCAGCGAGCGTAGACTAGCGGGAGCCCTCTACGAGCAGTACTTC.

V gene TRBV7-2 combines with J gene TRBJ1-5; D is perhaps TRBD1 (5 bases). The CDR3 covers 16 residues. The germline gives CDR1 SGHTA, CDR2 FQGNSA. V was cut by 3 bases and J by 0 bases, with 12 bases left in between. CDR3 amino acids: CASSLAGYYSNQPQHF. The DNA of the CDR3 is TGTGCCAGCAGCTTGGCAGGGTACTATAGCAATCAGCCCCAGCATTTT.

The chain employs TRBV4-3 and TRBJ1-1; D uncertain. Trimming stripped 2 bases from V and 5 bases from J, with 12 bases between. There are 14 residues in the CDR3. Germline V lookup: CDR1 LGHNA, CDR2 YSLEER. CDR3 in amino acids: CASSQTKGLTEAFF. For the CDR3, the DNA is TGCGCCAGCAGCCAAACTAAAGGGCTTACTGAAGCTTTCTTT.

CDR3 bases: TGTGCCAGCAGCGCACCGGGACTAGCGGGGAAATACAATGAGCAGTTCTTC. This sequence encodes CASSAPGLAGKYNEQFF. V is TRBV9 and J is TRBJ2-1; TRBD2 agrees at 13 bases. Germline values: CDR1 SGDLS, CDR2 YYNGEE. Trimming removed 3 bases from V and 4 bases from J; junction bases left unmatched: 7. The CDR3 is 17 residues long.